A single sample is the source of the 9 T cell receptor beta chains below, sequenced in a study of T cell clonotyping in hematopoietic cell transplantation. Clones were read by immunoSEQ multiplex PCR, and TCRdb kept only the in-frame ones, dropping some. This sample carries about 41,000 clones, around 85% of them seen once, and the ten largest clones take roughly 3.1%. Sample time point: recipient sample about 28 days before transplant, after cytoreduction. The specimen comprised peripheral blood mononuclear cells, sampled before stem cell transplant. The receptors were sampled from a man aged 60-69 years with acute myeloid leukemia. Some clones in this sample may be carry-over from other donors' samples.

This chain connects TRBV11-2 to TRBJ1-5; D is unresolved. Trimming took off 0 bases at V and 2 bases at J, with 8 bases between the two ends. Germline V gene sequence: CDR1 SGHAT, CDR2 FQNNGV. The CDR3 has 15 residues. The CDR3 region has the DNA TGTGCCAGCAGCTTAGATTTCGGTGGCAATCAGCCCCAGCATTTT. The encoded protein is CASSLDFGGNQPQHF.

The chain carries TRBV6-5 and TRBJ2-3, with TRBD1 matching over 7 bases. Germline V gene sequence: CDR1 MNHEY, CDR2 SVGAGI. The CDR3 length is 16 residues. Germline trimming cut 4 bases from V and 1 base from J; bases unmatched to any gene: 8. The CDR3 nucleotides are TGTGCCAGCAGTTCGACCAAGGGGGCGCGCACAGATACGCAGTATTTT. Its translation is CASSSTKGARTDTQYF.

The V gene is TRBV9, the J gene TRBJ1-1; 8 bases fit TRBD1. The V and J ends lost 0 bases and 3 bases, in that order; junction bases with no gene match: 4. The germline V gene encodes CDR1 SGDLS and CDR2 YYNGEE. The length of the CDR3 is 15 residues. DNA for the CDR3: TGTGCCAGCAGCGTAGGGACAGGGTCGTACACTGAAGCTTTCTTT. This encodes CASSVGTGSYTEAFF.

The chain links TRBV2 to TRBJ1-5; weak D call: TRBD1 (5 bases). The CDR3 consists of 14 residues. V dropped 4 bases and J dropped 15 bases, with 22 bases sitting between them. Per germline, CDR1 SNHLY and CDR2 FYNNEI. The DNA for the CDR3 is TGTGCCAGCAGTGTCCAGACAGCCACCTCCGCCCCGCATTTT. Translation: CASSVQTATSAPHF.

The J gene is TRBJ1-1, the V gene TRBV28; perhaps TRBD1 as D (6 bases). V lost 5 bases, J lost 11 bases, and 12 bases lay in between. This CDR3 region has 11 residues. Germline V gives CDR1 MDHEN, CDR2 SYDVKM. CDR3: CASSDWGRAFF. In DNA form, the CDR3 reads TGTGCCAGCAGTGACTGGGGGCGGGCTTTCTTT. Combining the CDR3 with reference TRBV28 and TRBJ1-1 gives the whole variable domain DVKVTQSSRYLVKRTGEKVFLECVQDMDHENMFWYRQDPGLGLRLIYFSYDVKMKEKGDIPEGYSVSREKKERFSLILESASTNQTSMYLCASSDWGRAFFGQGTRLTVV.

V gene TRBV14 combines with J gene TRBJ1-2; no clear D. This CDR3 is built from 13 residues. Between the trimmed V and J ends, which lost 3 bases and 4 bases, there was a span of 9 bases. Germline V gives CDR1 SGHDN, CDR2 FVKESK. The CDR3 nucleotides read TGTGCCAGCAGCCAGGTCCTCTTCTATGGCTACACCTTC. As protein: CASSQVLFYGYTF.

This clone was picked up one time. The chain carries TRBV27 and TRBJ2-7; 9 nucleotides line up with TRBD1. CDR1 and CDR2 (germline): MNHEY, SMNVEV (reference sequence). The CDR3 has 14 amino acids. The trim removed 6 bases at V and 4 bases at J, leaving 7 bases unmatched. The CDR3 region is CASRGQGQGYEQYF. As DNA, the CDR3 is TGTGCCAGCAGGGGGCAGGGACAGGGTTACGAGCAGTACTTC.

The chain uses TRBV28 and TRBJ1-1; D may be TRBD1 (5 bases). The V end lost 2 bases, the J end lost 1 base, and 11 bases lay between the germline ends. There are 15 residues in the CDR3. Germline values: CDR1 MDHEN, CDR2 SYDVKM. CDR3: CASSLPTGGNTEAFF. Written as DNA, the CDR3 is TGTGCCAGCAGTTTACCGACCGGGGGGAACACTGAAGCTTTCTTT.

This clone appeared a single time. The rearrangement uses TRBV19 and TRBJ1-2; maybe TRBD1 (5 bases). Germline V gene lookup returns CDR1 LNHDA and CDR2 SQIVND (reference sequence). CDR3 length equals 14 residues. Between the trimmed V and J ends, which lost 6 bases and 5 bases, there was a span of 16 bases. The CDR3 here is CASSLGTLGYGYTF. The CDR3 DNA reads as TGTGCCAGTAGCCTCGGGACGTTAGGATATGGCTACACCTTC.